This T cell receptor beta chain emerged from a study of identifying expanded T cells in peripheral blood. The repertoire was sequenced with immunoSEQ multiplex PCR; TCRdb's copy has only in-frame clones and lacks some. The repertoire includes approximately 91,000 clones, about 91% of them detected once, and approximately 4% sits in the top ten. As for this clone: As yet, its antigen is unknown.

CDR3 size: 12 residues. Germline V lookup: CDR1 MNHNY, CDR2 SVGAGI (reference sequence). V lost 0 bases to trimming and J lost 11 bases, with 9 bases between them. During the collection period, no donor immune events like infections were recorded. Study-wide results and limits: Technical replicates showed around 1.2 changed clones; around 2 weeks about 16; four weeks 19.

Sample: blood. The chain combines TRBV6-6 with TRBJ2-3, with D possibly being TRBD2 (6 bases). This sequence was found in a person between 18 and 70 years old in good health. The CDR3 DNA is TGTGCCAGCAGTTACTCGGGGGGTAGGCAGTATTTT. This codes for CASSYSGGRQYF.